These 2 T cell receptor beta chains were all obtained from the same sample, sequenced in a study of a mutant IDH1 vaccine in newly diagnosed glioma. Time point meaning: week 5, during vaccination. The vaccine gave 300 ug of a 20-mer mutant IDH1 peptide subcutaneously per dose. For these receptors, no antigen is known. Data came from immunoSEQ multiplex PCR; TCRdb stores just in-frame clones and leaves some out. Of tens of thousands of clones detected, more than 70% appear once; the ten largest clones hold about 5.2%. Sample: PBMCs, taken from a glioma patient whose treatment included an IDH1 peptide vaccine. These receptors came from a man aged 45-65 years with glioma.

V gene TRBV10-3 combines with J gene TRBJ2-1; 8 nucleotides line up with TRBD1. The CDR3 contains 13 residues. J was trimmed by 6 bases and V by 5 bases; bases with no gene match: 3. The germline V gene has CDR1 ENHRY and CDR2 SYGVKD. CDR3 sequence (DNA): TGTGCCATCAGTAAAACAGGGGGCAATGAGCAGTTCTTC. Its translation: CAISKTGGNEQFF.

The genes are TRBV10-3 and TRBJ2-2, with D possibly called TRBD1 or TRBD2 (5 bases each). This CDR3 is 14 amino acids long. V gave up 11 bases and J gave up 1 base, with 14 bases separating them. Looked up from germline, CDR1 is ENHRY and CDR2 is SYGVKD. The CDR3 DNA is TGTGCCGGCTCCGGGACGGTGAACACCGGGGAGCTGTTTTTT. Protein sequence: CAGSGTVNTGELFF.